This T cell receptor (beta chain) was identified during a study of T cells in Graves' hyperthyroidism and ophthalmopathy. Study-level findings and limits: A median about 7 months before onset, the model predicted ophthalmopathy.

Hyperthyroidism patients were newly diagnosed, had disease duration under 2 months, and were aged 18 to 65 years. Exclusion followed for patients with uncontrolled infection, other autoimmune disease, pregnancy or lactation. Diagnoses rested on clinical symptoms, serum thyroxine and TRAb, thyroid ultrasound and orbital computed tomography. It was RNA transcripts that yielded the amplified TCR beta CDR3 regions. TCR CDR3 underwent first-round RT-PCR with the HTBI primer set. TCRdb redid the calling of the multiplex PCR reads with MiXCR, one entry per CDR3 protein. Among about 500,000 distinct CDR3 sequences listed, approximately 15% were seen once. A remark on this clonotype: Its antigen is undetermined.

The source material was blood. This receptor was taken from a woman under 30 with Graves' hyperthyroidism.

The CDR3 is CASSETSGGAYEQYF. The CDR3 DNA reads as TGTGCCAGCAGCGAGACTAGCGGGGGGGCCTACGAGCAGTACTTC. The chain uses TRBV7-2 and TRBJ2-7; 14 bases map to TRBD2. There are 15 residues in the CDR3. Germline V gene sequence: CDR1 SGHTA, CDR2 FQGNSA. Germline trimming cut 5 bases from V and 2 bases from J; bases unmatched to any gene: 2.